Listed here are 16 T cell receptor beta chains from one sample, sequenced in a study of cytomegalovirus exposure and HLA in healthy donors. The data were produced by immunoSEQ multiplex PCR, yet TCRdb's version contains in-frame clones alone and is incomplete. The table records roughly 130,000 clones, roughly nine tenths of them present only once. Specimen: PBMCs. These receptors came from a man between 25 and 39 years old in good health and CMV-seronegative.

V gene TRBV27 combines with J gene TRBJ1-5; D is perhaps TRBD1 (5 bases). In germline, CDR1 is MNHEY, CDR2 SMNVEV (reference sequence). The V gene lost 3 bases and the J gene lost 4 bases, with 7 bases spanning the gap. The CDR3 is 13 residues long. CDR3 nucleotide sequence: TGTGCCAGCAGTTTTAGGGGTAATCAGCCCCAGCATTTT. Its protein product is CASSFRGNQPQHF.

The genes are TRBV25-1 and TRBJ2-7; TRBD2 agrees at 7 bases. The length of the CDR3 is 15 residues. Germline-derived CDR1 and CDR2 are MGHDK and SYGVNS. V lost 1 base, J lost 4 bases, and 7 bases stayed unmatched. CDR3 sequence reads: CASSESWGGKYEQYF. The CDR3 coding sequence is TGTGCCAGCAGTGAATCATGGGGGGGAAAGTACGAGCAGTACTTC.

This clone turned up a few times. The chain recombines TRBV19 with TRBJ2-7; 9 bases line up with TRBD1. The CDR3 extends over 13 amino acids. Germline V gene lookup returns CDR1 LNHDA and CDR2 SQIVND (reference sequence). J gave up 2 bases and V 6 bases, and 2 bases lay outside the gene matches. The CDR3 sequence is CASSGTGTYEQYF. Written as DNA, the CDR3 is TGTGCCAGTAGCGGGACAGGGACCTACGAGCAGTACTTC.

This chain uses TRBV4-2 with TRBJ2-7; 8 nucleotides line up with TRBD1. The V segment lost 0 bases and the J segment 5 bases; nucleotides outside the gene matches: 12. Germline assignment: CDR1 LGHNA and CDR2 YNFKEQ. CDR3 length equals 17 residues. The CDR3 nucleotides read TGTGCCAGCAGCCAAGAACCCCATGGACAGGGCGCCAACGAGCAGTACTTC. Protein sequence: CASSQEPHGQGANEQYF.

V and J are TRBV2 and TRBJ2-6; the match to TRBD1 covers 8 bases. Germline CDR1 and CDR2: SNHLY and FYNNEI. The CDR3 runs to 17 residues. The V segment lost 6 bases and the J segment 1 base; nucleotides outside the gene matches: 8. The CDR3 coding sequence is TGTGCCAGCAGCCGGGGCAGGGGGCTTTCTGGGGCCAACGTCCTGACTTTC. This codes for CASSRGRGLSGANVLTF.

J is TRBJ1-1 and V is TRBV5-1; maybe TRBD1 (5 bases). Germline V gene data show CDR1 as SGHRS and CDR2 as YFSETQ. Trimming stripped 4 bases from V and 4 bases from J, with 11 bases between. The CDR3 totals 13 residues. The CDR3 is CASSSQGATEAFF. The CDR3 bases are TGCGCCAGCAGCAGTCAGGGTGCCACTGAAGCTTTCTTT.

The V call is TRBV7-9, the J call TRBJ2-7; 7 positions match TRBD1. Trimming removed 3 bases from V and 7 bases from J; junction bases left unmatched: 9. Per germline, CDR1 SEHNR and CDR2 FQNEAQ (reference sequence). The CDR3 has 14 amino acids. The CDR3 loop reads CASSFPGQTGEQYF. The CDR3 DNA reads as TGTGCCAGCAGCTTTCCGGGACAGACCGGGGAGCAGTACTTC.

This clone was counted a few times. The V call is TRBV11-2, the J call TRBJ2-1; maybe TRBD2 (6 bases). The CDR3 extends over 14 amino acids. V lost 6 bases and J lost 8, with 17 bases in between. CDR1 is SGHAT and CDR2 is FQNNGV in the germline V gene. The CDR3 loop is CASSPGGGLDEQFF. The CDR3 bases are TGTGCCAGCAGTCCAGGAGGAGGGCTGGATGAGCAGTTCTTC.

The J gene is TRBJ1-5, the V gene TRBV5-5, with 12 bases fitting TRBD1. The CDR3 totals 15 residues. Germline V gene data show CDR1 as SGHKS and CDR2 as YYEKEE (reference sequence). V lost 3 bases, J lost 5 bases, and 3 bases stayed unmatched. CDR3 DNA: TGTGCCAGCAGCTCGGGACAGGGGGCCGATCAGCCCCAGCATTTT. This sequence encodes CASSSGQGADQPQHF.

The gene calls are TRBV5-4 and TRBJ1-3; 8 nucleotides line up with TRBD1. The germline V gene encodes CDR1 SGHNT and CDR2 YYREEE (reference sequence). CDR3 length: 16 amino acids. V dropped 0 bases and J dropped 2; count of bases not matched to a gene: 4. CDR3 residues: CASSLDGQGTGNTIYF. The CDR3 nucleotides are TGTGCCAGCAGCTTGGATGGACAGGGAACTGGAAACACCATATATTTT.

The V gene is TRBV11-2, the J gene TRBJ2-7, with D tentatively TRBD1 (5 bases). Trimming stripped 3 bases from V and 6 bases from J, with 15 bases between. Per the germline V gene, CDR1 is SGHAT and CDR2 is FQNNGV. This CDR3 contains 14 residues. The CDR3 coding sequence is TGTGCCAGCAGCTTGCGCAGGGAAGTTCGCGAGCAGTACTTC. Protein: CASSLRREVREQYF. Full variable domain (missing parts from reference TRBV11-2 and TRBJ2-7): EAGVAQSPRYKIIEKRQSVAFWCNPISGHATLYWYQQILGQGPKLLIQFQNNGVVDDSQLPKDRFSAERLKGVDSTLKIQPAKLEDSAVYLCASSLRREVREQYFGPGTRLTVT.

The rearrangement links TRBV19 to TRBJ2-3; D may be TRBD2 (5 bases). The CDR3 length is 15 residues. The V end lost 2 bases, the J end lost 5 bases, and 14 bases lay between the germline ends. Germline V gene sequence: CDR1 LNHDA, CDR2 SQIVND (reference sequence). CDR3 nucleotide sequence: TGTGCCAGTAGTATATGGATCGGAGGTCAAGATACGCAGTATTTT. This encodes CASSIWIGGQDTQYF.

V usage is TRBV18 and J usage is TRBJ2-5; D is uncertain. CDR3 length: 16 amino acids. The V end was cut by 0 bases, the J end by 5 bases, with 16 bases between. The V gene's germline CDR1 is KGHSH and CDR2 LQKENI. CDR3 in amino acids: CASSPPDLVMVETQYF. The CDR3 nucleotides read TGTGCCAGCTCACCACCGGATCTAGTGATGGTGGAGACCCAGTACTTC.

The V gene is TRBV2, the J gene TRBJ2-3; 10 positions agree with TRBD1. This CDR3 has 15 residues. V lost 6 bases and J lost 2; bases outside the gene matches: 5. Looked up from germline, CDR1 is SNHLY and CDR2 is FYNNEI. As DNA, the CDR3 is TGTGCCAGCAGGAGACAGGGGGCTTTCACAGATACGCAGTATTTT. This translates into CASRRQGAFTDTQYF.

This clone appeared once. The chain couples TRBV5-1 to TRBJ1-2; 8 bases are a match to TRBD1. CDR1 SGHRS and CDR2 YFSETQ come from the germline V gene. Trimming took 2 bases from V and 8 from J; bases not matched to a gene: 5. The CDR3 is 13 residues long. The CDR3 spells CASSFGQGGGYTF. CDR3 DNA sequence: TGCGCCAGCAGCTTTGGACAGGGAGGCGGCTACACCTTC. The complete variable domain, with remaining parts taken from reference TRBV5-1 and TRBJ1-2, reads KAGVTQTPRYLIKTRGQQVTLSCSPISGHRSVSWYQQTPGQGLQFLFEYFSETQRNKGNFPGRFSGRQFSNSRSEMNVSTLELGDSALYLCASSFGQGGGYTFGSGTRLTVV.

This clone came up once. The V and J genes are TRBV28 and TRBJ1-1, with 12 bases identical to TRBD1. Germline assignment: CDR1 MDHEN and CDR2 SYDVKM. The junction had 8 bases not matched to a gene; V was cut back by 5 bases and J by 10 bases. This CDR3 contains 14 residues. CDR3 in amino acids: CASSPARDRGRAFF. The CDR3 DNA sequence: TGTGCCAGCAGTCCGGCCCGGGACAGGGGGCGAGCTTTCTTT.